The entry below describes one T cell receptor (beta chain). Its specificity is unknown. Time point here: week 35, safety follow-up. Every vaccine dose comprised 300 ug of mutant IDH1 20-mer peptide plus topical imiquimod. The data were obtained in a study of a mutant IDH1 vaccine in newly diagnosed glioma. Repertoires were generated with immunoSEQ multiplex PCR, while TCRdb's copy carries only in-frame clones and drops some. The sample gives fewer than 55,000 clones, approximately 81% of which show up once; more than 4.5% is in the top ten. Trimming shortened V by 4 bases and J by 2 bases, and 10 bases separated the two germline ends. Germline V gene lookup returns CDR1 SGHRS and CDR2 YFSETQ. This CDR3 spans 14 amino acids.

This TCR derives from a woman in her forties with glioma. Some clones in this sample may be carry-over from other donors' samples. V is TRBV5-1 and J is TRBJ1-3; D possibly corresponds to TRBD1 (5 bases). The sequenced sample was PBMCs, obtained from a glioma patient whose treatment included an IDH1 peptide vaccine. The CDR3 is CASSATGTGNTIYF. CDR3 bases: TGCGCCAGCAGCGCAACAGGAACTGGAAACACCATATATTTT.